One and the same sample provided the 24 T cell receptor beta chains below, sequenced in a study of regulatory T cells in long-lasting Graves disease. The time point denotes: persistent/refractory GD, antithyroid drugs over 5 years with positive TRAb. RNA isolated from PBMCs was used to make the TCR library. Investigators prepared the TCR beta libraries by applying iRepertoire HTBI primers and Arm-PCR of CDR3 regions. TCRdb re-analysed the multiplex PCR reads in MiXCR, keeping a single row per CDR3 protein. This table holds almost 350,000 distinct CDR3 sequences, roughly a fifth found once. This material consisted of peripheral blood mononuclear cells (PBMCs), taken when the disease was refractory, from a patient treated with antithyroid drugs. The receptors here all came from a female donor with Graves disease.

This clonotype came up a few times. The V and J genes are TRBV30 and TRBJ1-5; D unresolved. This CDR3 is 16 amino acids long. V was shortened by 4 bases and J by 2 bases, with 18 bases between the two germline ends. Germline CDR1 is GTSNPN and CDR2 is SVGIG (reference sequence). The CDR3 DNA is TGTGCCTGGACCCACGACGCGGCTGGGGGCAATCAGCCCCAGCATTTT. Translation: CAWTHDAAGGNQPQHF. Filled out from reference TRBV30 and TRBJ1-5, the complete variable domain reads SQTIHQWPATLVQPVGSPLSLECTVEGTSNPNLYWYRQAAGRGLQLLFYSVGIGQISSEVPQNLSASRPQDRQFILSSKKLLLSDSGFYLCAWTHDAAGGNQPQHFGDGTRLSIL.

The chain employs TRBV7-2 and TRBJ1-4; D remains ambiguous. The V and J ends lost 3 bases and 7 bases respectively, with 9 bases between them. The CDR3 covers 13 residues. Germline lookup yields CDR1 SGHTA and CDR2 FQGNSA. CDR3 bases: TGTGCCAGCAGCTTTATGGCGAGTGAAAAACTGTTTTTT. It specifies CASSFMASEKLFF.

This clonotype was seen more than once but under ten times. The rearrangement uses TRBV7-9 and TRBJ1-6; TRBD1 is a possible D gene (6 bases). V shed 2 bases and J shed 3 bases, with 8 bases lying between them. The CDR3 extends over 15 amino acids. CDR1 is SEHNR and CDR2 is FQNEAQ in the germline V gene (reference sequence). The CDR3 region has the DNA TGTGCCAGCAGCTTAACGGACAGCTATAATTCACCCCTCCACTTT. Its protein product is CASSLTDSYNSPLHF.

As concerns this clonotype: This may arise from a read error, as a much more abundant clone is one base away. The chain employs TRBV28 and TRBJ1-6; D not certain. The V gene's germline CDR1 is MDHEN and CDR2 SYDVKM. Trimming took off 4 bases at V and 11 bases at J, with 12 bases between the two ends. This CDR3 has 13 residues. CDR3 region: CASSSISNPPLHF. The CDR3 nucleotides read TGTGCCAGCAGTTCCATTTCGAATCCACCCCTCCACTTT.

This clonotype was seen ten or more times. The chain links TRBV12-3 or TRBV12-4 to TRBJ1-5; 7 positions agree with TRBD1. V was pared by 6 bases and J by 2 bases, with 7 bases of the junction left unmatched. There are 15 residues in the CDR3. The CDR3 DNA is TGTGCCAGCAGCCTTACAGGGGTGGGCAATCAGCCCCAGCATTTT. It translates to CASSLTGVGNQPQHF.

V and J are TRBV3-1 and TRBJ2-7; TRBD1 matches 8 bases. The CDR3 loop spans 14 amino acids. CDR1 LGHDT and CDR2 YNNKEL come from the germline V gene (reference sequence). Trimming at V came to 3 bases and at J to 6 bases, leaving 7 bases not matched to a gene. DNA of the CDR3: TGTGCCAGCAGCCATACGGACAGGGCCACCGAGCAGTACTTC. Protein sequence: CASSHTDRATEQYF.

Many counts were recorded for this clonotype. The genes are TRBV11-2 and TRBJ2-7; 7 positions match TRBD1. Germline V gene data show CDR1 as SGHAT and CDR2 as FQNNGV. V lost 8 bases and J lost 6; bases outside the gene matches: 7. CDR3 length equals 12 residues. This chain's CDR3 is CASGRGTSEQYF. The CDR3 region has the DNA TGTGCCAGCGGCAGGGGGACGAGCGAGCAGTACTTC.

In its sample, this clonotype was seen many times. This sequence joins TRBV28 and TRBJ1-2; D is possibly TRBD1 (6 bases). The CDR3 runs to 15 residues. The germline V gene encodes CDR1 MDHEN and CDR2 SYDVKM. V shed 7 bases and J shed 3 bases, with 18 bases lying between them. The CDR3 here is CASNFLVQGDYGYTF. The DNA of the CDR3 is TGTGCCAGCAATTTCCTCGTACAGGGAGACTATGGCTACACCTTC.

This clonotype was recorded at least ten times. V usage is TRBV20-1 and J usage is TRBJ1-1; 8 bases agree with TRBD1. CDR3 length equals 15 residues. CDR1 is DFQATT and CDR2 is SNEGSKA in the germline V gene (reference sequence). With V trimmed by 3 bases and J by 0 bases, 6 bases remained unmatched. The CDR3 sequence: CSASLIRGLNTEAFF. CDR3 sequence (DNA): TGCAGTGCTAGTCTTATCAGGGGGCTGAACACTGAAGCTTTCTTT.

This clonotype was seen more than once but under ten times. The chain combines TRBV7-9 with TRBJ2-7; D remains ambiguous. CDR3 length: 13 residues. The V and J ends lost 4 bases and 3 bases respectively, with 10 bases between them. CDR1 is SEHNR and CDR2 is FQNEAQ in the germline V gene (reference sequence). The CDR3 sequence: CASSSRKGYEQYF. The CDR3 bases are TGTGCCAGCAGCTCGAGGAAAGGCTACGAGCAGTACTTC.

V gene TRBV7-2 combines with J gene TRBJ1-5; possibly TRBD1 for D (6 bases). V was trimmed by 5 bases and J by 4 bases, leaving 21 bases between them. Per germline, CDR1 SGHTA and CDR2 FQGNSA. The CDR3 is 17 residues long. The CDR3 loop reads CASSPRERGGSNQPQHF. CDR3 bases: TGTGCCAGCAGCCCCCGTGAGAGAGGGGGATCTAATCAGCCCCAGCATTTT.

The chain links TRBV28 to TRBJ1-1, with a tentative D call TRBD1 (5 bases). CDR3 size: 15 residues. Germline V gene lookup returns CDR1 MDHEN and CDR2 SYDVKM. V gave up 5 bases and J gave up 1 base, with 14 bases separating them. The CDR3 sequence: CASSAAGTRNTEAFF. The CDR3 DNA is TGTGCCAGCAGTGCCGCCGGGACGAGGAACACTGAAGCTTTCTTT. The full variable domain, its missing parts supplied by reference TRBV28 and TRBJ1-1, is DVKVTQSSRYLVKRTGEKVFLECVQDMDHENMFWYRQDPGLGLRLIYFSYDVKMKEKGDIPEGYSVSREKKERFSLILESASTNQTSMYLCASSAAGTRNTEAFFGQGTRLTVV.

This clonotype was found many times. The CDR3 spells CASSLVGGPMAGANVLTF. The CDR3 DNA follows: TGTGCCAGCAGCTTAGTAGGGGGCCCCATGGCTGGGGCCAACGTCCTGACTTTC. This chain joins TRBV11-2 and TRBJ2-6, with 7 bases that match TRBD1. CDR3 length equals 18 residues. After removal of 1 base from V and 2 bases from J, the junction contained 8 bases not matched to a gene. Looked up from germline, CDR1 is SGHAT and CDR2 is FQNNGV.

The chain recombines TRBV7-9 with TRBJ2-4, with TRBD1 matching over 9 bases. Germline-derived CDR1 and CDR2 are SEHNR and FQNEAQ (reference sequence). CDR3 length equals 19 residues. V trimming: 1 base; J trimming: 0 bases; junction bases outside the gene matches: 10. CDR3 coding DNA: TGTGCCAGCAGCTTAGGAACCGGGACAGGGAGACTAGCCAAAAACATTCAGTACTTC. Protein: CASSLGTGTGRLAKNIQYF.

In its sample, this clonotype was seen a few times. The CDR3 DNA is TGTGCCAGCAGTCCCCTTTTATCTGGGGCCAACGTCCTGACTTTC. Translation gives CASSPLLSGANVLTF. V and J are TRBV27 and TRBJ2-6, with D uncertain. Germline CDR1 is MNHEY and CDR2 is SMNVEV (reference sequence). This CDR3 region has 15 residues. The ends were cut back, 5 bases at V and 1 base at J, with 9 bases in the middle. Variable domain in full (rest from reference TRBV27 and TRBJ2-6): EAQVTQNPRYLITVTGKKLTVTCSQNMNHEYMSWYRQDPGLGLRQIYYSMNVEVTDKGDVPEGYKVSRKEKRNFPLILESPSPNQTSLYFCASSPLLSGANVLTFGAGSRLTVL.

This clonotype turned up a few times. The CDR3 DNA reads as TGTGCCTCCCGGGGAGGGGCCCGAGATTTCGAAAACATTCAGTACTTC. Translated, it gives CASRGGARDFENIQYF. The chain links TRBV6-1 to TRBJ2-4; TRBD2 matches 7 bases. The J segment lost 5 bases and the V segment lost 11 bases, leaving 18 bases of the junction unmatched. The CDR3 totals 16 residues. Germline values: CDR1 MNHNS, CDR2 SASEGT.

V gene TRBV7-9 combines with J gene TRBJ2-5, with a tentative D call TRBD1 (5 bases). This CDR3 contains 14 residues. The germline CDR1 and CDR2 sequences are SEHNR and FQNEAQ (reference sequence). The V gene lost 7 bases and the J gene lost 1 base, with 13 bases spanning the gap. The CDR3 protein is CASNTDRIQETQYF. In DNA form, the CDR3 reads TGTGCCAGCAACACTGACAGAATCCAAGAGACCCAGTACTTC.

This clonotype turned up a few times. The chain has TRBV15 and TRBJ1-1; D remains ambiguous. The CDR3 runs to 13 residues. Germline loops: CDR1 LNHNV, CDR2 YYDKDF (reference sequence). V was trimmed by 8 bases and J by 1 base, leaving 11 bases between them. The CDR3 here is CATRAVSNTEAFF. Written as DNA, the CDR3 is TGTGCCACCCGGGCTGTGTCGAACACTGAAGCTTTCTTT.

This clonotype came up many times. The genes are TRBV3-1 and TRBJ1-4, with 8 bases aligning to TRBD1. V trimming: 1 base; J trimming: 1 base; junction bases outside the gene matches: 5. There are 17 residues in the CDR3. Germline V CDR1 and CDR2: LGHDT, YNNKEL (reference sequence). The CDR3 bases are TGTGCCAGCAGCCAAGGGCAGGGGGCCTTAACTAATGAAAAACTGTTTTTT. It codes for CASSQGQGALTNEKLFF.

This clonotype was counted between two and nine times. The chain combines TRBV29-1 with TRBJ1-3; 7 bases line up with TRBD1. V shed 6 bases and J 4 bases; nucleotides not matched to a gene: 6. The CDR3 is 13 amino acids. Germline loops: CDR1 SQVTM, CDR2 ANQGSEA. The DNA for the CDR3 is TGCAGCGTCGCGGGACAGCGAGGAAACACCATATATTTT. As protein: CSVAGQRGNTIYF. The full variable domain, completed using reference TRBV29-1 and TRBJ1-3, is SAVISQKPSRDICQRGTSLTIQCQVDSQVTMMFWYRQQPGQSLTLIATANQGSEATYESGFVIDKFPISRPNLTFSTLTVSNMSPEDSSIYLCSVAGQRGNTIYFGEGSWLTVV.

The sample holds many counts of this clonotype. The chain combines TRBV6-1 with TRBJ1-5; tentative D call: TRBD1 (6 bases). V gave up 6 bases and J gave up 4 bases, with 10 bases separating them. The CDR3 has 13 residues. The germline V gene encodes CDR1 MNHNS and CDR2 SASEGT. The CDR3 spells CASRDRGNQPQHF. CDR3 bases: TGTGCCAGCAGGGACAGAGGGAATCAGCCCCAGCATTTT.

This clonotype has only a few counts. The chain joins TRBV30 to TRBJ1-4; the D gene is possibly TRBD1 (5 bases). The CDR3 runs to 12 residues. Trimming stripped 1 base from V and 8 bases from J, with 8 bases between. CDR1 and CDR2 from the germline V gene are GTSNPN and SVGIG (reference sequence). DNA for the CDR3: TGTGCCTGGAGTGCCGCAGGGGAAAAACTGTTTTTT. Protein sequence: CAWSAAGEKLFF.

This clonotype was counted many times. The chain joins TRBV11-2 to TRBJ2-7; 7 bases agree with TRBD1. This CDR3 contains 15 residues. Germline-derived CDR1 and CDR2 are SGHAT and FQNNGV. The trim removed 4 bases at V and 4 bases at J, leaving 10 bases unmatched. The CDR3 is CASSSIGDSGYEQYF. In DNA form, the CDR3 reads TGTGCCAGCAGCTCAATCGGGGACAGTGGGTACGAGCAGTACTTC.

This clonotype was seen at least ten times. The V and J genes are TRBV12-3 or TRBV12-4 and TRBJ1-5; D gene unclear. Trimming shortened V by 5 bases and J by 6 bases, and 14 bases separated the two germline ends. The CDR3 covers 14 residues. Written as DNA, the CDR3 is TGTGCCAGCAGTCAAGCGTCCCGGGCTCAGCCCCAGCATTTT. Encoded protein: CASSQASRAQPQHF.